This entry describes one T cell receptor beta chain. This sample was taken from a study of blood T cell repertoires in COVID-19. Data came from immunoSEQ multiplex PCR; TCRdb stores just in-frame clones and leaves some out. This sample carries approximately 410,000 clones, about nine tenths of them seen once, and the ten largest clones take almost 1.5%. This TCR derives from a woman younger than 45 with active or convalescent COVID-19. The specimen was peripheral blood.

CDR3 sequence (DNA): TGTGCCAGCAGCTTAGGAGCGGTCACTTATAATTCACCCCTCCACTTT. It yields the protein CASSLGAVTYNSPLHF. The chain carries TRBV11-2 and TRBJ1-6; D remains ambiguous. CDR1 is SGHAT, CDR2 FQNNGV, per germline. The CDR3 is 16 amino acids. Between the trimmed V and J ends, which lost 1 base and 4 bases, there was a span of 11 bases.